A selection of T cell receptor beta chains follows, all from one sample in a study of blood T cell repertoires in COVID-19. Clones were sequenced by immunoSEQ multiplex PCR, and TCRdb holds only the in-frame ones, with some missing. The repertoire holds a few hundred thousand clones, with roughly 90% as singletons. The sample taken for sequencing was PBMCs or T cells enriched from blood (not recorded which). These receptors all come from a woman aged 40 to 50 who had recovered from COVID-19. Both conserved end residues are part of each CDR3. The D gene is left open where the match is weak. Where a row states a size, it is once, few, many or the class of an expanded clone; other rows omit it.

-,TRBJ2-3,TRBD1,TRBV12-5,TGTGCTAGTGGTTTGGCGGACAGGGTGGGTCGAGATACGCAGTATTTT,CASGLADRVGRDTQYF
-,TRBJ2-7,TRBD2,TRBV11-2,TGTGCCAGCAACTTAGTCTCTAGCGGGAGGGCCCTCTACGAGCAGTACTTC,CASNLVSSGRALYEQYF
-,TRBJ2-6,TRBD1,TRBV19,TGTGCCAGTAGTTCCGGGACAGGGGGCTCTGGGGCCAACGTCCTGACTTTC,CASSSGTGGSGANVLTF
-,TRBJ2-7,-,TRBV4-3,TGCGCCAGCAGCCTCAGACAGGACAGCTCCTACGAGCAGTACTTC,CASSLRQDSSYEQYF
once,TRBJ1-6,-,TRBV6-5,TGTGCCAGCAAGGGGCAGGGAAATAATTCACCCCTCCACTTT,CASKGQGNNSPLHF
-,TRBJ2-7,-,TRBV2,TGTGCCAGCAGTGAACAGGACAGCTACGAGCAGTACTTC,CASSEQDSYEQYF
-,TRBJ1-6,-,TRBV30,TGTGCCTGGAGATTTGGGGGGGCTTATGCGGTAGACCATTCACCCCTCCACTTT,CAWRFGGAYAVDHSPLHF
-,TRBJ2-1,-,TRBV28,TGTGCCAGCAGTTTGGGAGGGGGGGATGAGCAGTTCTTC,CASSLGGGDEQFF
-,TRBJ2-3,-,TRBV7-9,TGTGCCAGCAGTTGGGACATTAGCACAGATACGCAGTATTTT,CASSWDISTDTQYF
-,TRBJ1-5,-,TRBV7-8,TGTGCCAGCAGCCCGACAGGCTTAAATCAGCCCCAGCATTTT,CASSPTGLNQPQHF
-,TRBJ2-1,TRBD2,TRBV10-3,TGTGCCATCAGTGCCCTAGCGGGGGGCAATGAGCAGTTCTTC,CAISALAGGNEQFF
-,TRBJ2-5,TRBD2,TRBV7-9,TGTGCCAGCAGCTTAGAACTAGCGGGGGACCACCAAGAGACCCAGTACTTC,CASSLELAGDHQETQYF
once,TRBJ1-4,TRBD1,TRBV18,TGTGCCAGCTCACCAGGACAGACAGGGGGAGGTGAAAAACTGTTTTTT,CASSPGQTGGGEKLFF
-,TRBJ2-7,TRBD1,TRBV27,TGTGCCAGCAGTTTAACGTCGGCAGGGGGCTACGAGCAGTACTTC,CASSLTSAGGYEQYF
-,TRBJ1-3,-,TRBV11-2,TGTGCCAGCAGCTCGCCGCGACAGTTCTGGGACTCTGGAAACACCATATATTTT,CASSSPRQFWDSGNTIYF
once,TRBJ1-4,-,TRBV2,TGTGCCAGCAGGGCAATAAATGAAAAACTGTTTTTT,CASRAINEKLFF
-,TRBJ2-7,-,TRBV7-2,TGTGCCAGCAGCTTAGACGCCAGGGTTTCCGAGCAGTACTTC,CASSLDARVSEQYF
-,TRBJ2-7,TRBD1,TRBV5-6,TGTGCCAGCAGCTTAGGGACAGGGACGGCCTACGAGCAGTACTTC,CASSLGTGTAYEQYF
-,TRBJ2-7,-,TRBV7-2,TGTGCCAGCAGCTTAGCTACAGGCTCCTACGAGCAGTACTTC,CASSLATGSYEQYF
-,TRBJ2-3,TRBD2,TRBV9,TGTGCCAGCAGCGTAGGTCCCCTTAGCGGGAGAAACACAGATACGCAGTATTTT,CASSVGPLSGRNTDTQYF
-,TRBJ2-5,-,TRBV5-4,TGTGCCAGCAGCTTGGCTGGGAGGAAGGAGACCCAGTACTTC,CASSLAGRKETQYF
-,TRBJ2-7,-,TRBV27,TGTGCCAGCACTTTAAGATTGGACAGCCTCTACGAGCAGTACTTC,CASTLRLDSLYEQYF
-,TRBJ2-1,-,TRBV4-1,TGCGCCAGCAGCCATCCGGCCACGGGGAATGAGCAGTTCTTC,CASSHPATGNEQFF
-,TRBJ1-1,-,TRBV30,TGTGCCTGGAGTAGACAGTCGAACACTGAAGCTTTCTTT,CAWSRQSNTEAFF
-,TRBJ1-1,-,TRBV19,TGTGCCAGTAGGGGTGGAGGGTATCGGACTGAAGCTTTCTTT,CASRGGGYRTEAFF
-,TRBJ2-5,TRBD1,TRBV24-1,TGTGCCACCAGCACCGGGACAGGGAGAGAGACCCAGTACTTC,CATSTGTGRETQYF
-,TRBJ1-6,TRBD1,TRBV25-1,TGTGCCAGCAGTGAAGTAAGGGGACAGGGTAACTCACCCCTCCACTTT,CASSEVRGQGNSPLHF
-,TRBJ2-6,-,TRBV5-6,TGTGCCAGCAGCTTGCGGGGGGCGGGGGCCAACGTCCTGACTTTC,CASSLRGAGANVLTF
-,TRBJ1-5,-,TRBV28,TGTGCCAGCAGGACCGCGGGGGGCGGTCAGCCCCAGCATTTT,CASRTAGGGQPQHF
-,TRBJ1-5,-,TRBV30,TGTGCCTGGAGTCGAGGAACCAATCAGCCCCAGCATTTT,CAWSRGTNQPQHF
-,TRBJ1-2,-,TRBV7-9,TGTGCCAGCAGTCTAGGGCAGGGACTACTATGGCTACACTTC,CASSLGQGLLWLHF
-,TRBJ1-3,-,TRBV25-1,TGTGCCAGCGCGGAGACGGGCTCTGGAAACACCATATATTTT,CASAETGSGNTIYF
once,TRBJ2-1,TRBD2,TRBV27,TGTGCCAGCAGTCTAGCGGGAGTTTCTGAGCAGTTCTTC,CASSLAGVSEQFF
-,TRBJ2-3,TRBD2,TRBV3-1/TRBV3-2,TGTGCCAGCAGCCTGGGACTAGCGGGGGGGATTTCAGATACGCAGTATTTT,CASSLGLAGGISDTQYF
-,TRBJ2-3,-,TRBV3-1/TRBV3-2,TGTGCCAGCAGCCAAGATGGGGGGGCGAGGACAGATACGCAGTATTTT,CASSQDGGARTDTQYF
-,TRBJ2-1,-,TRBV28,TGTGCCAGCAGGGGGCAGGTGCCCAATGAGCAGTTCTTC,CASRGQVPNEQFF